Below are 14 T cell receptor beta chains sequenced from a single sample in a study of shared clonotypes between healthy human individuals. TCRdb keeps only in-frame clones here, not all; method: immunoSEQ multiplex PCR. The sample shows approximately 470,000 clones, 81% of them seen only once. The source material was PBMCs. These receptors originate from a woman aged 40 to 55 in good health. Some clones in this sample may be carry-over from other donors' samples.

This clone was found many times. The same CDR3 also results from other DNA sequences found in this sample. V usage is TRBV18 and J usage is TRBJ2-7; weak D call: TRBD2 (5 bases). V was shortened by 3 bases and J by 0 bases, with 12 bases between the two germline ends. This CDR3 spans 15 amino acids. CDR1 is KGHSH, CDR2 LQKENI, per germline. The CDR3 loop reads CASSPGIYDSYEQYF. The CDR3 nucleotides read TGTGCCAGCTCACCCGGGATTTACGACTCCTACGAGCAGTACTTC.

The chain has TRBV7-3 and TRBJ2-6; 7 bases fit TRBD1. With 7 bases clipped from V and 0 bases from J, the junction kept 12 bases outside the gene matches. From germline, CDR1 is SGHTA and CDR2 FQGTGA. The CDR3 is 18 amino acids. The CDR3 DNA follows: TGTGCCAGCACCGACAGAGGGGGCACAGTCTCTGGGGCCAACGTCCTGACTTTC. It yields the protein CASTDRGGTVSGANVLTF.

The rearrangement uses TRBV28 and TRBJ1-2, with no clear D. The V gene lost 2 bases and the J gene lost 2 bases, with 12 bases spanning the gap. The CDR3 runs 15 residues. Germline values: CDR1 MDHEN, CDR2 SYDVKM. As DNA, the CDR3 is TGTGCCAGCAGTTTAAACCTTTCGGAGAACTATGGCTACACCTTC. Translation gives CASSLNLSENYGYTF.

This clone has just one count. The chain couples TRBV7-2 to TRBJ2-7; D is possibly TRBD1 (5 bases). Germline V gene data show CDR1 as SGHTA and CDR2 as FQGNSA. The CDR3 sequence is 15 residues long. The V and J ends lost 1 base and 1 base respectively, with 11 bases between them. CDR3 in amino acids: CASSLGQGRSYEQYF. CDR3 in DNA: TGTGCCAGCAGCTTAGGGCAGGGAAGGTCCTACGAGCAGTACTTC.

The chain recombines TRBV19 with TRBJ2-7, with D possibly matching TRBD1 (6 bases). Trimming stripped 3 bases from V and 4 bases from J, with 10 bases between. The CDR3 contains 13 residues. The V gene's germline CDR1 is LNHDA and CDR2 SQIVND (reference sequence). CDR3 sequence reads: CASSIGQRYEQYF. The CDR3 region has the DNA TGTGCCAGTAGTATTGGACAGCGGTACGAGCAGTACTTC.

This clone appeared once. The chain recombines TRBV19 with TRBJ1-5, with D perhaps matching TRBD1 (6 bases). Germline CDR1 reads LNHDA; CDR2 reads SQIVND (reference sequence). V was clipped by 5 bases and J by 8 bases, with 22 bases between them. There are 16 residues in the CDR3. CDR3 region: CASSFQQVGGGKPQHF. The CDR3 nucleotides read TGTGCCAGTAGTTTCCAACAGGTGGGGGGCGGGAAGCCCCAGCATTTT.

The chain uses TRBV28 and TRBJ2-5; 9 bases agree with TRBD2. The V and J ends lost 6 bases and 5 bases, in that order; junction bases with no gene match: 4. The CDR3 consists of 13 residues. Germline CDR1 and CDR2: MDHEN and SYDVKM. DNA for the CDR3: TGTGCCAGCAGACTAGCGGGCGAGGAGACCCAGTACTTC. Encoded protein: CASRLAGEETQYF.

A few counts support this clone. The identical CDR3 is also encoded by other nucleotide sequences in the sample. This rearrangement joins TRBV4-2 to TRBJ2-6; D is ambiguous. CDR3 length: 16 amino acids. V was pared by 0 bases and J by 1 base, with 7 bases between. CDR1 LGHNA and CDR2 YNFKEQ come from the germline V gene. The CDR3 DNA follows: TGTGCCAGCAGCCAAGATGAGTCTTCTGGGGCCAACGTCCTGACTTTC. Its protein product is CASSQDESSGANVLTF.

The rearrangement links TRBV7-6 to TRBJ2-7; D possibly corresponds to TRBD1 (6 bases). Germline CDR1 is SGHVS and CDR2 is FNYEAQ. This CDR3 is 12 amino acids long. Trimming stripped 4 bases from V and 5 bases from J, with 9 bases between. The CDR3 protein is CASSSYRDEQYF. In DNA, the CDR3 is TGTGCCAGCAGCTCCTACAGGGACGAGCAGTACTTC.

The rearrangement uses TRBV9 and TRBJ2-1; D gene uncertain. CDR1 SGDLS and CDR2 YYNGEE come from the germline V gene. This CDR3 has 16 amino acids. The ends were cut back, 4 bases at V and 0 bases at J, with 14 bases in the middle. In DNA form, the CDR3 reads TGTGCCAGCAGCCCAGAGGCCCGCGACTCCTACAATGAGCAGTTCTTC. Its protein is CASSPEARDSYNEQFF. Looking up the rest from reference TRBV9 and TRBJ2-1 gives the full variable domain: DSGVTQTPKHLITATGQRVTLRCSPRSGDLSVYWYQQSLDQGLQFLIQYYNGEERAKGNILERFSAQQFPDLHSELNLSSLELGDSALYFCASSPEARDSYNEQFFGPGTRLTVL.

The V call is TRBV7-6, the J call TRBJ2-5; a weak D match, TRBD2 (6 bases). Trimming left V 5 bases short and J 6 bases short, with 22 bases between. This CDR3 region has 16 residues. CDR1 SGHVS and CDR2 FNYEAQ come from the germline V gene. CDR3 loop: CASSVGGARVVKTQYF. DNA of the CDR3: TGTGCCAGCAGCGTAGGCGGGGCGAGGGTCGTAAAGACCCAGTACTTC.

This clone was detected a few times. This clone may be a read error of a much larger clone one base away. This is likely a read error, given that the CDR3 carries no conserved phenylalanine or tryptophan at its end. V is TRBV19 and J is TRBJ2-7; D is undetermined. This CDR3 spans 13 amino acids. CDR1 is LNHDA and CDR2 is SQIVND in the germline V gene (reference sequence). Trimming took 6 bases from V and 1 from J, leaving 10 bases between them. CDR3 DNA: TGTGCCAGTAGCAGTCAGGAGTCCTACGAGCAGTACCTC. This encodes CASSSQESYEQYL.

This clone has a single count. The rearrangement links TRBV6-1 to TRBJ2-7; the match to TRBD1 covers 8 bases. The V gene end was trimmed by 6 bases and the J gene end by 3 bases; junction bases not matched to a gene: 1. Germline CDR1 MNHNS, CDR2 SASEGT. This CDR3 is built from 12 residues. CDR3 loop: CASRTGDYEQYF. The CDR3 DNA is TGTGCCAGCAGGACAGGGGACTACGAGCAGTACTTC.

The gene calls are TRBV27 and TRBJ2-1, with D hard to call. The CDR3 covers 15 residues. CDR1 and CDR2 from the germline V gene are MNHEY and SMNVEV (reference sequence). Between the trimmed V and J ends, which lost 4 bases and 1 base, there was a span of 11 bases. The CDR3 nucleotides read TGTGCCAGCAGTTCCTCCGTCCCGTCCTACAATGAGCAGTTCTTC. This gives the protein CASSSSVPSYNEQFF.